This entry features one TCR beta chain sequence. Its antigen remains unknown. The donors were in the approximately 110-subject validation cohort; that cohort was separate from the roughly 730-subject first cohort. This CDR3 has 13 amino acids. CDR1 is SGHNT and CDR2 is YYREEE in the germline V gene (reference sequence). V lost 3 bases to trimming and J lost 3 bases; unmatched junction nucleotides: 2. These data are taken from a study of cytomegalovirus exposure and HLA in healthy donors. Broader study findings: Some TCR beta chains (roughly 160 of them) were listed as cytomegalovirus-associated.

The repertoire was sequenced with immunoSEQ multiplex PCR; TCRdb's copy has only in-frame clones and lacks some. The data show roughly 130,000 clones, roughly 86% seen once. The chain couples TRBV5-4 to TRBJ2-7; 8 bases agree with TRBD2. Sequencing used PBMCs. This receptor was obtained from a young man in good health and CMV-seronegative. The CDR3 DNA reads as TGTGCCAGCAGCTCCGGGACTAGCTACGAGCAGTACTTC. Translating it yields CASSSGTSYEQYF.